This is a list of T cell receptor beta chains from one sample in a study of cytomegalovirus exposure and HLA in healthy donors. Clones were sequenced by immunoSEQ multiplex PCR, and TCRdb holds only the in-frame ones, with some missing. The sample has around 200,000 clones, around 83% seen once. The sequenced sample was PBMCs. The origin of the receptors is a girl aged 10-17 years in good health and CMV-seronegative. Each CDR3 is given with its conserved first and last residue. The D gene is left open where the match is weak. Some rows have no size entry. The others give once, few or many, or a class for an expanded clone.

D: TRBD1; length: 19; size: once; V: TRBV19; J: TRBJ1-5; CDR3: CASSIPQKTGRYSNQPQHF; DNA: TGTGCCAGTAGTATCCCCCAGAAGACAGGGAGATATAGCAATCAGCCCCAGCATTTT
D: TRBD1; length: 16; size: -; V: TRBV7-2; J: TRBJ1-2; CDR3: CASSFSSGTVNYGYTF; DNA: TGTGCCAGCAGCTTTTCTTCCGGGACAGTTAACTATGGCTACACCTTC
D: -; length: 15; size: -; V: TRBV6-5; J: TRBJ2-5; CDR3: CASSPTRGAVETQYF; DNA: TGTGCCAGCAGTCCAACCAGGGGGGCCGTCGAGACCCAGTACTTC
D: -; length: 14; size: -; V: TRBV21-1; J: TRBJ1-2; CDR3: CASSKVGREEGYTF; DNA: TGTGCCAGCAGCAAAGTCGGTAGGGAGGAAGGCTACACCTTC
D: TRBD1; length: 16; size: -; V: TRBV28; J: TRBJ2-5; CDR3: CASSPLGTGVKETQYF; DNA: TGTGCCAGCAGCCCCCTCGGGACAGGGGTTAAAGAGACCCAGTACTTC
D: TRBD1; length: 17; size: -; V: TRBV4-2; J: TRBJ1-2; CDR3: CASSQDRRTGDNYGYTF; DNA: TGTGCCAGCAGCCAAGATAGGAGGACAGGCGATAACTATGGCTACACCTTC
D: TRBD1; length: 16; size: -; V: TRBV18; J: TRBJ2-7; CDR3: CASSPGTGKGVNEQYF; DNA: TGTGCCAGCTCACCGGGGACAGGGAAGGGGGTAAACGAGCAGTACTTC
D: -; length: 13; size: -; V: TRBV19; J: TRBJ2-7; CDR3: CASSIFLTYEQYF; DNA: TGTGCCAGTAGTATTTTCCTAACCTACGAGCAGTACTTC
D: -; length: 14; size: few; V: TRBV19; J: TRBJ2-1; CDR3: CASSYLQFHNEQFF; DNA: TGTGCCAGTAGTTACCTACAGTTTCACAATGAGCAGTTCTTC
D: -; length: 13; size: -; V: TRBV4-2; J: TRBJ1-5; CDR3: CASSQDSNQPQHF; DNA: TGTGCCAGCAGCCAAGACAGTAATCAGCCCCAGCATTTT
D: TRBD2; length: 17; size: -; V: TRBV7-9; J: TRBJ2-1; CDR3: CASKGLAGASRRNEQFF; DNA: TGTGCCAGCAAGGGACTAGCGGGCGCCTCCCGCCGGAATGAGCAGTTCTTC
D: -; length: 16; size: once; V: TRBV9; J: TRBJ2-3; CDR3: CASSVDTLGETDTQYF; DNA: TGTGCCAGCAGCGTAGACACCTTAGGGGAAACAGATACGCAGTATTTT
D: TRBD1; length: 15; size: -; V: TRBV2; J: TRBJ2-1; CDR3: CASKKETGPYNEQFF; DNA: TGTGCCAGCAAAAAGGAGACAGGGCCCTACAATGAGCAGTTCTTC
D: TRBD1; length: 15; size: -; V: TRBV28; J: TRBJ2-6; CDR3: CASSSDRGGANVLTF; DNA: TGTGCCAGCAGTTCGGACAGGGGGGGGGCCAACGTCCTGACTTTC
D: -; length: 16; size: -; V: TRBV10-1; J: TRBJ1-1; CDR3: CASSDNRSGTNTEAFF; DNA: TGCGCCAGCAGTGATAACCGGAGCGGAACGAACACTGAAGCTTTCTTT
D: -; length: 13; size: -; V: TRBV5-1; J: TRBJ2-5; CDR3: CASSPGQGETQYF; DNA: TGCGCCAGCAGCCCGGGACAAGGAGAGACCCAGTACTTC
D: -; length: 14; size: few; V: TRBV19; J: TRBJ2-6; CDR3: CASSILSGANVLTF; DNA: TGTGCCAGTAGTATCCTGTCTGGGGCCAACGTCCTGACTTTC
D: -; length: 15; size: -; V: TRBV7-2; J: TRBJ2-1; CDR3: CASSFSPSYPNEQFF; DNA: TGTGCCAGCAGCTTTTCGCCTAGCTACCCCAATGAGCAGTTCTTC
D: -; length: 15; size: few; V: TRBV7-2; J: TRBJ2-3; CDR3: CASSLALRRTDTQYF; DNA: TGTGCCAGCAGCTTAGCGTTGCGGCGCACAGATACGCAGTATTTT
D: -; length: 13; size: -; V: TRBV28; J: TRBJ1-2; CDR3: CASSSNGGYGYTF; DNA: TGTGCCAGCAGCTCGAACGGGGGGTATGGCTACACCTTC
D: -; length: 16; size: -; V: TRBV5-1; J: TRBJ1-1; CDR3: CASSLDEVTMNTEAFF; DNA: TGCGCCAGCAGCTTGGACGAAGTTACTATGAACACTGAAGCTTTCTTT
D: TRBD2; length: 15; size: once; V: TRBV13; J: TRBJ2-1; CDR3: CASRASGSGGNEQFF; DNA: TGTGCCAGCAGGGCTAGCGGGAGTGGGGGCAATGAGCAGTTCTTC
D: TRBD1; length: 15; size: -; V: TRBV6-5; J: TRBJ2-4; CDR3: CASRDQGASQNIQYF; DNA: TGTGCCAGCAGAGACCAGGGGGCATCCCAAAACATTCAGTACTTC
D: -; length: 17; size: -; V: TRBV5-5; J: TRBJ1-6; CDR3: CASSLVPGRKDSGPLHF; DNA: TGTGCCAGCAGCTTGGTACCTGGGAGAAAGGATAGTGGACCCCTCCACTTT
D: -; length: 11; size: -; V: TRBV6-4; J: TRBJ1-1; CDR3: CASRSGAEAFF; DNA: TGTGCCAGCAGGTCCGGGGCTGAAGCTTTCTTT
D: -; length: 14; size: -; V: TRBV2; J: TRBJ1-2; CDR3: CARTSSITNYGYTF; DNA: TGTGCCAGGACATCTTCAATTACGAACTATGGCTACACCTTC
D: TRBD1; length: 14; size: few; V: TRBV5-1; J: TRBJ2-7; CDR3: CASSPGTGAYEQYF; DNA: TGCGCCAGCAGCCCTGGGACAGGGGCCTACGAGCAGTACTTC
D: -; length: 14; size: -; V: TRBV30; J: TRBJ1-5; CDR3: CAWNGGVKNQPQHF; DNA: TGTGCCTGGAATGGAGGGGTGAAAAATCAGCCCCAGCATTTT
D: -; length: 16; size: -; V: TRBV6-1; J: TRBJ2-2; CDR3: CASSEVAGSNTGELFF; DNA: TGTGCCAGCAGTGAAGTGGCGGGATCGAACACCGGGGAGCTGTTTTTT
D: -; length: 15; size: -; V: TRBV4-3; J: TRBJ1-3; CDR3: CASSQLTGSGNTIYF; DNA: TGCGCCAGCAGCCAACTGACAGGCTCTGGAAACACCATATATTTT
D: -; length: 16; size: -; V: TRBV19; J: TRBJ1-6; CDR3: CASSTRYSSYNSPLHF; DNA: TGTGCCAGTAGTACCAGATACAGCTCCTATAATTCACCCCTCCACTTT
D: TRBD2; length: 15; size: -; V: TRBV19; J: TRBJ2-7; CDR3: CASSQKGGRTREQYF; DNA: TGTGCCAGTAGTCAAAAAGGCGGGAGGACGAGGGAGCAGTACTTC
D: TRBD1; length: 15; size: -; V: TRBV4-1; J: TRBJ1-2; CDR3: CASSQDDREEYGYTF; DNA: TGCGCCAGCAGCCAGGATGACAGGGAGGAGTATGGCTACACCTTC
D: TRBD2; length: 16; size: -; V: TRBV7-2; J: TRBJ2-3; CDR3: CASSVNGGANTDTQYF; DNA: TGTGCCAGCAGCGTAAACGGGGGGGCTAACACAGATACGCAGTATTTT
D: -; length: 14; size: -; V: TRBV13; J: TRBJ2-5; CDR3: CASSLLGPQETQYF; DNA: TGTGCCAGCAGCTTATTGGGGCCACAAGAGACCCAGTACTTC
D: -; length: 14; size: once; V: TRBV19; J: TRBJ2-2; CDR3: CASRGWSDTGELFF; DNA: TGTGCCAGTAGGGGTTGGAGCGACACCGGGGAGCTGTTTTTT
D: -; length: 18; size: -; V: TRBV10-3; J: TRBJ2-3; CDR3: CAISEWGAILKSTDTQYF; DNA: TGTGCCATCAGTGAATGGGGCGCTATTTTAAAGAGCACAGATACGCAGTATTTT
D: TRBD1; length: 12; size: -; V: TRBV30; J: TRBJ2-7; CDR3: CAWMGQGYEQYF; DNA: TGTGCCTGGATGGGACAGGGTTACGAGCAGTACTTC
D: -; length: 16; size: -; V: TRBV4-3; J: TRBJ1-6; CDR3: CASSQEGQYANSPLHF; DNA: TGCGCCAGCAGCCAAGAAGGACAGTACGCGAATTCACCCCTCCACTTT
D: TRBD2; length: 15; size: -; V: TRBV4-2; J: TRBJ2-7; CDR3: CASSPRLAGGYEQYF; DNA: TGTGCCAGCAGCCCACGACTAGCGGGGGGCTACGAGCAGTACTTC
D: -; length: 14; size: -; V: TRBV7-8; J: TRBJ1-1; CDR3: CASSLAPGGTEVFF; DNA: TGTGCCAGCAGCTTAGCCCCCGGGGGGACTGAAGTTTTCTTT
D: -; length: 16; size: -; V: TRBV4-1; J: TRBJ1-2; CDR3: CASSQDWGRENYGYTF; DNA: TGCGCCAGCAGCCAAGATTGGGGGCGAGAGAACTATGGCTACACCTTC
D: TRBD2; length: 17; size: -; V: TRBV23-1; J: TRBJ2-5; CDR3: CASSRAAGDLTLETQYF; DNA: TGCGCCAGCAGTCGGGCGGCGGGGGACCTAACTTTGGAGACCCAGTACTTC
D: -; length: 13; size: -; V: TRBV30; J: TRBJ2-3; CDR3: CAWGVTSTDTQYF; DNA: TGTGCCTGGGGTGTCACTAGCACAGATACGCAGTATTTT
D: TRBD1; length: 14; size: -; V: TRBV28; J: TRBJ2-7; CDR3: CASSNGQGTYEQYF; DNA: TGTGCCAGCAGTAACGGACAGGGGACCTACGAGCAGTACTTC
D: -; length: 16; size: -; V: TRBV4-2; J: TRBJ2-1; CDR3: CASSQEYRGSYNEQFF; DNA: TGTGCCAGCAGCCAAGAATACCGGGGATCCTACAATGAGCAGTTCTTC
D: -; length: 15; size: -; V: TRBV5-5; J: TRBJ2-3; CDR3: CASSLKREPAGTQYF; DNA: TGTGCCAGCAGCTTGAAACGGGAGCCTGCGGGTACGCAGTATTTT
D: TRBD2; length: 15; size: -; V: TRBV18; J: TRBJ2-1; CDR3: CASSPEREGRNEQFF; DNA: TGTGCCAGCTCACCAGAGCGGGAGGGCCGCAATGAGCAGTTCTTC
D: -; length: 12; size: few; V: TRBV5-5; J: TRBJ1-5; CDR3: CASSFLDQPQHF; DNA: TGTGCCAGCAGCTTTCTTGATCAGCCCCAGCATTTT
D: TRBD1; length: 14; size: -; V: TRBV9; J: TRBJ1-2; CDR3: CASSPGQSSFGYTF; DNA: TGTGCCAGCAGCCCGGGACAGAGTTCCTTTGGCTACACCTTC
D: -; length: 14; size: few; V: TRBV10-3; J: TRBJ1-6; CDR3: CAITQDSSNSPLHF; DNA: TGTGCCATCACTCAGGACAGTTCGAATTCACCCCTCCACTTT
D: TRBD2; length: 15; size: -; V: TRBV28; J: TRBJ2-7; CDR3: CASSFASGTSTGQYF; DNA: TGTGCCAGCAGTTTTGCAAGCGGGACTAGTACGGGGCAGTACTTC